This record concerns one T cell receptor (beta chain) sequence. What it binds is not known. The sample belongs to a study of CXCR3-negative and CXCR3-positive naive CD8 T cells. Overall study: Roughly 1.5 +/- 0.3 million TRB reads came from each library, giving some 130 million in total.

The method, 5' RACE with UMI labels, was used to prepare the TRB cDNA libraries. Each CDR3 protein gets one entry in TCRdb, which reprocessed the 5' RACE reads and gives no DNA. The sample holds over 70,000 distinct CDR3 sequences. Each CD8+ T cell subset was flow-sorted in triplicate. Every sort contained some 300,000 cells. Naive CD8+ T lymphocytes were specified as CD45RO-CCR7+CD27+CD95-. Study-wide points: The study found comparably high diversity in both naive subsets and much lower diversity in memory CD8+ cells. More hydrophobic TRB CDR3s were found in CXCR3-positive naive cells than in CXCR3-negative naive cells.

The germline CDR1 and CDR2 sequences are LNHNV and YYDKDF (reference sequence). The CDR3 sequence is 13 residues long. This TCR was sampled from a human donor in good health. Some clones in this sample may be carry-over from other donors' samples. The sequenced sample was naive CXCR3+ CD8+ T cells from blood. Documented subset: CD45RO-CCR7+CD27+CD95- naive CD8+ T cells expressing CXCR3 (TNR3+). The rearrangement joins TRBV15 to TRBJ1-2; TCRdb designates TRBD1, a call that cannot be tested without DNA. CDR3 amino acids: CATSRDFQGEGTF.